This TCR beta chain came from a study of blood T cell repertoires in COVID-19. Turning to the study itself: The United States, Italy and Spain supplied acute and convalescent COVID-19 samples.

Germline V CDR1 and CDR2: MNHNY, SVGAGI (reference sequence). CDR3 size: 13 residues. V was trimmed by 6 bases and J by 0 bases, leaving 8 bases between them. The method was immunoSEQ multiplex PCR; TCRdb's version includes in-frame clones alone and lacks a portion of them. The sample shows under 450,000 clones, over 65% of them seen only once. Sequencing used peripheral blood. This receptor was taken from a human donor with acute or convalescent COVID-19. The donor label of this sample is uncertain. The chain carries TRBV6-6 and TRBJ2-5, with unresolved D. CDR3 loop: CASRTHYQETQYF. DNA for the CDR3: TGTGCCAGCAGAACTCATTACCAAGAGACCCAGTACTTC.